Listed below are T cell receptor beta chains from one sample, sequenced in a study of beta chain features in type 1 diabetes. Clones were sequenced by immunoSEQ multiplex PCR, and TCRdb holds only the in-frame ones, with some missing. The sample lists around 500,000 clones; over 9.5% were seen once. The material sequenced was naive CD4+ T cells from blood. The receptors derive from a woman younger than 30 in good health. Each CDR3 is given with its conserved first and last residue.

TRBV25-1	TRBJ2-7	CASSDLGGEQYF
TRBV5-1	TRBJ2-1	CASSPGQGAREQFF
TRBV7-3	TRBJ2-1	CATSNGAEQFF
TRBV29-1	TRBJ2-1	CSVSTTSGRAHRNEQFF
TRBV5-1	TRBJ2-4	CASSSGTAGKNIQYF
TRBV5-1	TRBJ1-1	CASTHSLNTEAFF
TRBV29-1	TRBJ1-1	CSGRRSMNTEAFF
TRBV7-9	TRBJ1-3	CASSLGAVSGNTIYF
TRBV7-7	TRBJ2-5	CASSLNRGETQYF
TRBV7-3	TRBJ2-3	CASSLSSSGQGTQYF
TRBV18	TRBJ2-5	CASSPELVFETQYF
TRBV25-1	TRBJ1-4	CASTPRGTTNEKLFF
TRBV7-9	TRBJ1-1	CASSLVRLEAFF
TRBV29-1	TRBJ2-7	CSVVSGRVSHEQYF
TRBV7-2	TRBJ2-3	CASSLRPDTDTQYF
TRBV2	TRBJ2-3	CASKGSESTDTQYF
TRBV19	TRBJ2-1	CASRVAGAAHNEQFF
TRBV9	TRBJ1-6	CASSVGQNNSPLHF
TRBV2	TRBJ1-3	CASGAQQGAGNTIYF
TRBV7-9	TRBJ1-1	CASSLLVKDTEAFF
TRBV28	TRBJ1-5	CASSLVQPQHF
TRBV6-5	TRBJ2-3	CASSYSTRDRRYF